This T cell receptor beta chain was obtained from a study of blood T cell repertoires in COVID-19. This clone was recorded a few times. V was trimmed by 3 bases and J by 9 bases, leaving 11 bases between them. The CDR3 has 12 residues. Germline CDR1 reads LNHDA; CDR2 reads SQIVND (reference sequence). Profiling relied on immunoSEQ multiplex PCR, and the TCRdb table lists in-frame clones only, not all of them. Of more than 45,000 clones detected, approximately 86% appear once; the ten largest clones hold around 3.2%. The TCR originated in a woman aged 80 or over with acute or convalescent COVID-19. Sequencing was done on a sample of peripheral blood. The chain carries TRBV19 and TRBJ1-1, with D unresolved. The CDR3 loop reads CASSIRGEQAFF. Written as DNA, the CDR3 is TGTGCCAGTAGTATCCGGGGAGAACAAGCTTTCTTT.